Following are 30 T cell receptor beta chains from one sample sequenced in a study of T-cell memory formation after mild COVID-19 (dated by TCRdb to 2020 to 2022). Library generation was performed with 5' RACE. Instrument used: Illumina NovaSeq 6000. The public reads were run again by TCRdb, first through fastp at Q25 and then through MiXCR, and only productive beta chains were kept. Each record represents a unique CDR3 protein, reported with the most common genes and DNA among its rows. For this sample the table gives 200,000 or so distinct CDR3 sequences, of which about 18% were detected only once. The ten largest account for roughly 2.4% of the sample. The sequenced material came from PBMCs or a T cell subset sorted from them (not recorded which). These receptor sequences come from an adult woman who had mild COVID-19 (a few samples of this study predate the infection). The sample titles of this study are shuffled in the database, so cell type and time point are left out; the donor was told from shared clones.

The J gene is TRBJ1-2, the V gene TRBV5-1, with TRBD1 matching over 9 bases. V was pared by 1 base and J by 8 bases, with 6 bases of the junction left unmatched. CDR3 length: 14 residues. Per germline, CDR1 SGHRS and CDR2 YFSETQ. This CDR3 reads CASSLRDRVSGYTF. The CDR3 DNA follows: TGCGCCAGCAGCTTGAGGGACAGGGTATCCGGCTACACCTTC.

This clonotype was observed a handful of times. This chain links TRBV24-1 with TRBJ1-4, with D maybe TRBD1 (6 bases). Trimming shortened V by 4 bases and J by 0 bases, and 8 bases separated the two germline ends. From germline, CDR1 is KGHDR and CDR2 SFDVKD. The CDR3 length is 15 residues. CDR3 sequence (DNA): TGTGCCACCAGTGAAACAGGGTCAACTAATGAAAAACTGTTTTTT. It translates to CATSETGSTNEKLFF.

V gene TRBV5-1 combines with J gene TRBJ2-7; D remains ambiguous. The CDR3 length is 15 residues. V was cut by 4 bases and J by 0 bases, with 14 bases left in between. Germline V gene sequence: CDR1 SGHRS, CDR2 YFSETQ. Written as DNA, the CDR3 is TGCGCCAGCAGCGCCTCAGTTCACAGCTCCTACGAGCAGTACTTC. This sequence encodes CASSASVHSSYEQYF.

This clonotype was observed a handful of times. The chain combines TRBV7-8 with TRBJ2-1, with 7 bases identical to TRBD2. V shed 7 bases, J shed 10 bases, and the junction held 10 bases outside the gene matches. The CDR3 sequence is 13 residues long. Germline V gives CDR1 SGHVS, CDR2 FQNEAQ. CDR3: CASTGISRGEQFF. The CDR3 DNA follows: TGTGCCAGCACCGGGATTTCGCGGGGGGAGCAGTTCTTC.

The genes are TRBV20-1 and TRBJ2-3; 7 bases agree with TRBD1. Per germline, CDR1 DFQATT and CDR2 SNEGSKA (reference sequence). The length of the CDR3 is 13 residues. V shed 5 bases, J shed 0 bases, and the junction held 2 bases outside the gene matches. CDR3 loop: CSAGQASTDTQYF. CDR3 coding DNA: TGCAGTGCTGGACAGGCCAGCACAGATACGCAGTATTTT.

This clonotype was seen many times. CDR3 in DNA: TGTGCCAGCAGTCCCACTAGCGGTGGGTCTTCGGAGCAGTACTTC. Protein: CASSPTSGGSSEQYF. V gene TRBV12-3 or TRBV12-4 combines with J gene TRBJ2-7; 8 positions agree with TRBD2. V shed 5 bases and J 7 bases; nucleotides not matched to a gene: 13. The CDR3 is 15 amino acids.

The rearrangement links TRBV11-3 to TRBJ2-2; 8 bases are a match to TRBD1. CDR1 and CDR2 (germline): SGHNT, YENEEA. The CDR3 has 14 residues. The V and J ends lost 4 bases and 6 bases, in that order; junction bases with no gene match: 4. This chain's CDR3 is CASSSGQGPGELFF. The CDR3 coding sequence is TGTGCCAGCAGCTCCGGACAGGGCCCCGGGGAGCTGTTTTTT.

The table lists this clonotype with many counts. This rearrangement joins TRBV10-3 to TRBJ2-3; 11 bases map to TRBD1. The V and J ends lost 7 bases and 4 bases, in that order; junction bases with no gene match: 4. From germline, CDR1 is ENHRY and CDR2 SYGVKD. The CDR3 has 14 amino acids. CDR3 sequence reads: CAINGQGAADTQYF. The CDR3 DNA reads TGTGCCATCAACGGACAGGGGGCTGCAGATACGCAGTATTTT.

J is TRBJ1-1 and V is TRBV4-3; no definite D call. CDR3 size: 14 residues. Trimming pared 0 bases from V and 10 bases from J, leaving 15 bases between. Germline V lookup: CDR1 LGHNA, CDR2 YSLEER. This chain's CDR3 is CASSQDQQLWGAFF. Written as DNA, the CDR3 is TGCGCCAGCAGCCAAGATCAACAGCTGTGGGGAGCTTTCTTT.

The V and J genes are TRBV5-1 and TRBJ1-1, with 7 bases fitting TRBD1. J lost 5 bases, V lost 4 bases, and 8 bases had no gene match. Germline V lookup: CDR1 SGHRS, CDR2 YFSETQ. This CDR3 has 14 amino acids. The CDR3 reads CASSPDRVRTEAFF. The CDR3 DNA reads TGCGCCAGCAGCCCAGACAGGGTACGTACTGAAGCTTTCTTT.

This clonotype was seen ten or more times. V gene TRBV7-2 combines with J gene TRBJ2-1; 7 bases are a match to TRBD2. Germline assignment: CDR1 SGHTA and CDR2 FQGNSA. The CDR3 totals 15 residues. Trimming removed 5 bases from V and 8 bases from J; junction bases left unmatched: 12. The CDR3 sequence is CASSPWTRIMDEQFF. The CDR3 DNA follows: TGTGCCAGCAGCCCCTGGACTAGAATCATGGATGAGCAGTTCTTC.

This clonotype was recorded a few times. This sequence joins TRBV20-1 and TRBJ1-2; D is undetermined. Trimming took 1 base from V and 5 from J, leaving 8 bases between them. Germline CDR1 DFQATT, CDR2 SNEGSKA (reference sequence). The CDR3 runs to 12 residues. The CDR3 loop reads CSARVGTYGYTF. In DNA, the CDR3 is TGCAGTGCTAGAGTAGGCACGTATGGCTACACCTTC.

This clonotype was observed a few times. The chain recombines TRBV20-1 with TRBJ1-5; D possibly corresponds to TRBD1 (5 bases). V was clipped by 3 bases and J by 0 bases, with 9 bases between them. The germline gives CDR1 DFQATT, CDR2 SNEGSKA (reference sequence). This CDR3 is built from 14 residues. Written as DNA, the CDR3 is TGCAGTGCTAGTAGGACATTTAGCAATCAGCCCCAGCATTTT. It is translated as CSASRTFSNQPQHF.

The rearrangement uses TRBV27 and TRBJ2-7, with 9 bases aligning to TRBD1. Germline CDR1 reads MNHEY; CDR2 reads SMNVEV (reference sequence). Unmatched junction bases numbered 5, after V lost 1 base and J lost 7 bases. This CDR3 region has 14 residues. CDR3 sequence: CASSLLGQGQEQYF. CDR3 nucleotide sequence: TGTGCCAGCAGTTTATTGGGACAGGGTCAAGAGCAGTACTTC.

This clonotype has just a few counts. The chain uses TRBV29-1 and TRBJ2-2; 7 positions match TRBD1. Trimming cost V 0 bases and J 6 bases; bases outside gene matches: 7. The CDR3 is 15 residues long. Germline loops: CDR1 SQVTM, CDR2 ANQGSEA. CDR3 amino acids: CSVEDPTGFAGELFF. CDR3 coding DNA: TGCAGCGTTGAAGATCCGACAGGGTTCGCCGGGGAGCTGTTTTTT.

There are a few counts of this clonotype. The rearrangement joins TRBV5-1 to TRBJ2-4; no reliable D call. Trimming took 3 bases from V and 0 from J, leaving 13 bases between them. The CDR3 length is 16 residues. Germline assignment: CDR1 SGHRS and CDR2 YFSETQ. CDR3 sequence: CASSYGSDLAKNIQYF. The CDR3 DNA reads as TGCGCCAGCAGCTACGGTTCGGACCTAGCCAAAAACATTCAGTACTTC.

The table lists this clonotype with a few counts. V and J are TRBV24-1 and TRBJ2-5; 8 positions match TRBD1. The CDR3 runs 16 residues. From germline, CDR1 is KGHDR and CDR2 SFDVKD. Trimming removed 1 base from V and 4 bases from J; junction bases left unmatched: 7. CDR3 DNA sequence: TGTGCCACCAGTGATTTTCGTGACAGGGGAGGAGAGACCCAGTACTTC. Translation: CATSDFRDRGGETQYF.

The rearrangement uses TRBV28 and TRBJ2-7; D possibly corresponds to TRBD2 (7 bases). Trimming pared 2 bases from V and 5 bases from J, leaving 13 bases between. This CDR3 spans 14 amino acids. Looked up from germline, CDR1 is MDHEN and CDR2 is SYDVKM. The CDR3, as DNA: TGTGCCAGCAGTTTAGGGGGGGCACCCCACGAGCAGTACTTC. Its translation: CASSLGGAPHEQYF.

This clonotype was seen many times. The rearrangement joins TRBV6-4 to TRBJ1-1; possible D gene TRBD1, 5 bases. This CDR3 spans 13 amino acids. Per germline, CDR1 MRHNA and CDR2 SNTAGT. Between the trimmed V and J ends, which lost 5 bases and 0 bases, there was a span of 7 bases. This CDR3 reads CASSSRVNTEAFF. DNA of the CDR3: TGTGCCAGCAGTTCCAGGGTGAACACTGAAGCTTTCTTT.

The V call is TRBV20-1, the J call TRBJ1-4; D remains ambiguous. Germline V gives CDR1 DFQATT, CDR2 SNEGSKA (reference sequence). The V and J ends lost 4 bases and 8 bases respectively, with 11 bases between them. This CDR3 is 12 amino acids long. Here the CDR3 DNA reads TGCAGTGCTAAAAGTCCTCCCGAAAAACTGTTTTTT. It codes for CSAKSPPEKLFF.

V gene TRBV4-2 combines with J gene TRBJ2-7; D is possibly TRBD2 (5 bases). The CDR3 sequence is 14 residues long. CDR1 is LGHNA and CDR2 is YNFKEQ in the germline V gene. Trimming took off 0 bases at V and 4 bases at J, with 10 bases between the two ends. Written as DNA, the CDR3 is TGTGCCAGCAGCCAAGAAAGGACTTCTTACGAGCAGTACTTC. This translates into CASSQERTSYEQYF.

Many counts were recorded for this clonotype. V usage is TRBV7-3 and J usage is TRBJ2-6; D is perhaps TRBD1 (6 bases). Trimming shortened V by 5 bases and J by 1 base, and 15 bases separated the two germline ends. Germline V gene lookup returns CDR1 SGHTA and CDR2 FQGTGA. This CDR3 has 17 residues. This CDR3 is CASSRLGGRSGANVLTF. DNA of the CDR3: TGTGCCAGCAGCCGCCTAGGGGGAAGATCTGGGGCCAACGTCCTGACTTTC.

This clonotype was detected a few times. CDR3 sequence: CATSRVTEKLFF. The CDR3 DNA reads as TGTGCCACCAGCAGAGTAACAGAAAAACTGTTTTTT. V gene TRBV15 combines with J gene TRBJ1-4; D gene unclear. This CDR3 has 12 residues. Germline values: CDR1 LNHNV, CDR2 YYDKDF (reference sequence). The V gene lost 1 base and the J gene lost 8 bases, with 5 bases spanning the gap.

The V call is TRBV20-1, the J call TRBJ1-1, with 7 bases aligning to TRBD1. Germline V CDR1 and CDR2: DFQATT, SNEGSKA (reference sequence). With V trimmed by 4 bases and J by 3 bases, 11 bases remained unmatched. This CDR3 region has 15 residues. CDR3 in DNA: TGCAGTGCTAAGACCTTGACAGGGTATGACACTGAAGCTTTCTTT. Translation: CSAKTLTGYDTEAFF.

This clonotype was seen only a few times. The chain combines TRBV5-1 with TRBJ2-3; 9 nucleotides align to TRBD2. The CDR3 extends over 14 amino acids. V dropped 6 bases and J dropped 7; count of bases not matched to a gene: 9. Germline V lookup: CDR1 SGHRS, CDR2 YFSETQ. The CDR3 spells CASNVGLASHTQYF. As DNA, the CDR3 is TGCGCCAGCAATGTGGGACTAGCCTCCCATACGCAGTATTTT.

V and J are TRBV5-1 and TRBJ1-2, with TRBD1 as a possible D gene (6 bases). Trimming pared 4 bases from V and 1 base from J, leaving 14 bases between. This CDR3 contains 15 residues. Germline assignment: CDR1 SGHRS and CDR2 YFSETQ. The CDR3 reads CASSLRTAVNYGYTF. As DNA, the CDR3 is TGCGCCAGCAGCCTAAGGACAGCAGTTAACTATGGCTACACCTTC.

This clonotype was observed many times. This chain connects TRBV20-1 to TRBJ2-3, with 7 bases lining up with TRBD1. Germline loops: CDR1 DFQATT, CDR2 SNEGSKA (reference sequence). Trimming at V came to 1 base and at J to 3 bases, leaving 13 bases not matched to a gene. The CDR3 is 17 amino acids. The CDR3 loop is CSARGVYVGGRTDTQYF. The CDR3 nucleotides are TGCAGTGCTAGAGGGGTTTATGTAGGGGGCAGGACAGATACGCAGTATTTT.

J is TRBJ2-5 and V is TRBV11-2; D is possibly TRBD1 (6 bases). V gave up 4 bases and J gave up 2 bases, with 14 bases separating them. CDR3 length: 15 amino acids. CDR1 and CDR2 (germline): SGHAT, FQNNGV. This chain's CDR3 is CASSSGQPGQETQYF. The CDR3 DNA reads as TGTGCCAGCAGCTCGGGACAACCTGGGCAAGAGACCCAGTACTTC.

This chain uses TRBV12-3 or TRBV12-4 with TRBJ2-2; 7 positions agree with TRBD2. V was pared by 5 bases and J by 4 bases, with 13 bases of the junction left unmatched. There are 17 residues in the CDR3. As DNA, the CDR3 is TGTGCCAGCAGTCGACGGACGGCCCCGGGGGGCACCGGGGAGCTGTTTTTT. Its translation is CASSRRTAPGGTGELFF.

The chain carries TRBV7-2 and TRBJ2-3, with 13 bases that match TRBD2. The V segment lost 5 bases and the J segment 2 bases; nucleotides outside the gene matches: 7. Germline CDR1 SGHTA, CDR2 FQGNSA. This CDR3 comprises 17 residues. CDR3 DNA sequence: TGTGCCAGCAGCCCGCGACTAGCGGGGGGCCACACAGATACGCAGTATTTT. Translated: CASSPRLAGGHTDTQYF. Variable domain in full (rest from reference TRBV7-2 and TRBJ2-3): GAGVSQSPSNKVTEKGKDVELRCDPISGHTALYWYRQSLGQGLEFLIYFQGNSAPDKSGLPSDRFSAERTGGSVSTLTIQRTQQEDSAVYLCASSPRLAGGHTDTQYFGPGTRLTVL.